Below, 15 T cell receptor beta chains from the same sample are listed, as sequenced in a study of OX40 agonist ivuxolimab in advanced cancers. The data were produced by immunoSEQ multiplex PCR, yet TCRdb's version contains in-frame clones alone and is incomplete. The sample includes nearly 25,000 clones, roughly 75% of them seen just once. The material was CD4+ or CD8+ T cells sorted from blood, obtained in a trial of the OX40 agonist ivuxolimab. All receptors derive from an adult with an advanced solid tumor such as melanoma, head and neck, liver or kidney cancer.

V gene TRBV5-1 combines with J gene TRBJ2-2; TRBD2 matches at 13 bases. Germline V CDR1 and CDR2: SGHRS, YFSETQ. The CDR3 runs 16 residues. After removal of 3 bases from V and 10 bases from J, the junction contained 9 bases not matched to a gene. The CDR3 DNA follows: TGCGCCAGCAGCTGGGGACTAGCGGGGTTAATGGTGGAGCTGTTTTTT. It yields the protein CASSWGLAGLMVELFF.

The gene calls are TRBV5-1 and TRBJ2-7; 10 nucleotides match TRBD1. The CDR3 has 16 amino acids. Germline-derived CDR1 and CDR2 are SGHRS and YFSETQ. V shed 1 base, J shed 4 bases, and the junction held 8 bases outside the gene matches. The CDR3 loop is CASSLSLGQGLYEQYF. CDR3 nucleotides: TGCGCCAGCAGCTTGTCGCTGGGACAGGGGCTATACGAGCAGTACTTC.

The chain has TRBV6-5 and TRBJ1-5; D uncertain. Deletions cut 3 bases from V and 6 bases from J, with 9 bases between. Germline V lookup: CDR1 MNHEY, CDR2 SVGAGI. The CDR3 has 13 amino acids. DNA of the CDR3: TGTGCCAGCAGTTATATAGTAGGTCAGCCCCAGCATTTT. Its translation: CASSYIVGQPQHF.

For the CDR3, the DNA is TGCAGCGTTGAACTAACGAAGGGCACAGATACGCAGTATTTT. Its translation is CSVELTKGTDTQYF. V and J are TRBV29-1 and TRBJ2-3; D not resolved. Germline values: CDR1 SQVTM, CDR2 ANQGSEA. Trimming took 2 bases from V and 1 from J, leaving 10 bases between them. The CDR3 is made up of 14 amino acids.

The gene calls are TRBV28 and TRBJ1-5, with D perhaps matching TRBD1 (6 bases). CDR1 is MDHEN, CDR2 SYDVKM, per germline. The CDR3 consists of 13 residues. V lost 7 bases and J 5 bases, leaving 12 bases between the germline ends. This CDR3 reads CASTRQADQPQHF. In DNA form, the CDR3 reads TGTGCCAGCACAAGACAGGCAGATCAGCCCCAGCATTTT.

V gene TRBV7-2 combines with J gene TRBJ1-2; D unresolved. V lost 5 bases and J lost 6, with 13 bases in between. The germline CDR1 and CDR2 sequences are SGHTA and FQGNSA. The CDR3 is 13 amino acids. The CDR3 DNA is TGTGCCAGCAGCCATAGTAGGAGGGATGGCTACACCTTC. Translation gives CASSHSRRDGYTF.

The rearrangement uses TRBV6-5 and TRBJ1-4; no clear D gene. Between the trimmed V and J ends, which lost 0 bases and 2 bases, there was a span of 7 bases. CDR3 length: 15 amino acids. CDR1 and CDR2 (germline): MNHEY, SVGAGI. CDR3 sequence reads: CASSYSARTNEKLFF. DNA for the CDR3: TGTGCCAGCAGTTACTCCGCCCGTACTAATGAAAAACTGTTTTTT.

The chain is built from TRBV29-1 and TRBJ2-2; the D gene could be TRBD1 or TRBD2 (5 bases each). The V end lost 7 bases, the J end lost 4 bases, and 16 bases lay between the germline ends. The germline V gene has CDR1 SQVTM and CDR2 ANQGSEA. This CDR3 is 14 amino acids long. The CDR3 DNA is TGCAGCGCATCAGGGCTAGCAAGCACCGGGGAGCTGTTTTTT. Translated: CSASGLASTGELFF.

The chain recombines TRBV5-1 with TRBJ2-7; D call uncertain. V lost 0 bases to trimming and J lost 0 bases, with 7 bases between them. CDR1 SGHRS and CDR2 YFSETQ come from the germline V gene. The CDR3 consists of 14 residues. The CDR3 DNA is TGCGCCAGCAGCTTGGATGGTTACTCCTACGAGCAGTACTTC. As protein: CASSLDGYSYEQYF. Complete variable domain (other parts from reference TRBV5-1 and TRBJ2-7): KAGVTQTPRYLIKTRGQQVTLSCSPISGHRSVSWYQQTPGQGLQFLFEYFSETQRNKGNFPGRFSGRQFSNSRSEMNVSTLELGDSALYLCASSLDGYSYEQYFGPGTRLTVT.

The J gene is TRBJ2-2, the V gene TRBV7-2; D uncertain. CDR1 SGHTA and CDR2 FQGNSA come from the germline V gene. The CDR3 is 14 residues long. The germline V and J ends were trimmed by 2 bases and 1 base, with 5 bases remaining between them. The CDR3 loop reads CASSLQMNTGELFF. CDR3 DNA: TGTGCCAGCAGCTTACAGATGAACACCGGGGAGCTGTTTTTT.

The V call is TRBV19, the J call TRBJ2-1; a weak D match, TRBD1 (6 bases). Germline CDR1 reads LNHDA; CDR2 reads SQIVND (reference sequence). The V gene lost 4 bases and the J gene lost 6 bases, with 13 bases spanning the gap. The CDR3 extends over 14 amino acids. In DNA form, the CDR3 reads TGTGCCAGTAGTAACTTCCGGGACACCAATGAGCAGTTCTTC. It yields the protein CASSNFRDTNEQFF.

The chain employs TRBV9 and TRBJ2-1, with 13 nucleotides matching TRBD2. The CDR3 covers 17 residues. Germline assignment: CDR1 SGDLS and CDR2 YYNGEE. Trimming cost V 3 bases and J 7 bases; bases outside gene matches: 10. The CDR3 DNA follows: TGTGCCAGCAGCGCAACTAGCGGGGGGGCCTATCGTAATGAGCAGTTCTTC. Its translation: CASSATSGGAYRNEQFF. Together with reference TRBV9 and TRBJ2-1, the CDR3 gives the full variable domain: DSGVTQTPKHLITATGQRVTLRCSPRSGDLSVYWYQQSLDQGLQFLIQYYNGEERAKGNILERFSAQQFPDLHSELNLSSLELGDSALYFCASSATSGGAYRNEQFFGPGTRLTVL.

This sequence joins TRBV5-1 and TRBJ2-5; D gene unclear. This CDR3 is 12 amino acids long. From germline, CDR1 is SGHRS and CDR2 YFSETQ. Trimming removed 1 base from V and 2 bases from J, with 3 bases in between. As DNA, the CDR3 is TGCGCCAGCAGCTTGTCTCAAGAGACCCAGTACTTC. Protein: CASSLSQETQYF.

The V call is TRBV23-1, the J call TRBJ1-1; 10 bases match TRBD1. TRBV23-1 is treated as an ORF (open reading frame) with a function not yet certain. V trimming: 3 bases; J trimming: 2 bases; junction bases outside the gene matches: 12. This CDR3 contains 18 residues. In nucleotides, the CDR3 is TGCGCCAGCAGTCACACAAAATCGCGGGACAGGGGTAACACTGAAGCTTTCTTT. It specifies CASSHTKSRDRGNTEAFF.

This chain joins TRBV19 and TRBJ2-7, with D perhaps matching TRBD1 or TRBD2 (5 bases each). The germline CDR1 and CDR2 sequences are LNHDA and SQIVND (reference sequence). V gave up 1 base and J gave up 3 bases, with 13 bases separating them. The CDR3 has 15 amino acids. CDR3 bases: TGTGCCAGTAGTATAGTTCAGGGAGCCCTCTACGAGCAGTACTTC. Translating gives CASSIVQGALYEQYF.